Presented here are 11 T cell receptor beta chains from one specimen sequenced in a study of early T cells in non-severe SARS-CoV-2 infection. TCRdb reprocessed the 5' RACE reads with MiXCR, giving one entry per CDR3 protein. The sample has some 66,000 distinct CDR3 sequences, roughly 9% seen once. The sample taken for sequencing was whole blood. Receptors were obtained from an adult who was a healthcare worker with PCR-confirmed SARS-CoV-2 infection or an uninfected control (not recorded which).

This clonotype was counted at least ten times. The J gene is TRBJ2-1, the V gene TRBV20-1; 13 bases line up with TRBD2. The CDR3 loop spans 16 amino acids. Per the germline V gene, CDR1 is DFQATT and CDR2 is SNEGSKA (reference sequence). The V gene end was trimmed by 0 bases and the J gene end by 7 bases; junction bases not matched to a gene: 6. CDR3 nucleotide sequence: TGCAGTGCTAGAGAGACCGGGACTAGCGGGAATAATGAGCAGTTCTTC. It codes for CSARETGTSGNNEQFF.

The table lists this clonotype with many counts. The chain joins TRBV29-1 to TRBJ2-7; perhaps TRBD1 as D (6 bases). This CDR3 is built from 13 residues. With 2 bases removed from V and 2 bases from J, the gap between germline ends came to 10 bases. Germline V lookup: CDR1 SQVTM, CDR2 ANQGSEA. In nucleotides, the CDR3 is TGCAGCGTTGAACCGACAGGAACCTACGAGCAGTACTTC. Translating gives CSVEPTGTYEQYF.

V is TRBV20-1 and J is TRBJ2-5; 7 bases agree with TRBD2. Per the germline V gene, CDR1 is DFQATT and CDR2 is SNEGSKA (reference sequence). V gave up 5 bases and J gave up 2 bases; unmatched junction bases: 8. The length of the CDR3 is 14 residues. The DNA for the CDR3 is TGCAGTGCTCTCCAAGGACTAGGTCAAGAGACCCAGTACTTC. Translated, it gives CSALQGLGQETQYF.

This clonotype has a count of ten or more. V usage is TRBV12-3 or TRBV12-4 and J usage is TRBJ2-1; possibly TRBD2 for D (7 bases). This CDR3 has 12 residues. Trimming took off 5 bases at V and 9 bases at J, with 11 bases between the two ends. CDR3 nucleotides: TGTGCCAGCAGTACAGGGAGGGGTGAGCAGTTCTTC. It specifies CASSTGRGEQFF.

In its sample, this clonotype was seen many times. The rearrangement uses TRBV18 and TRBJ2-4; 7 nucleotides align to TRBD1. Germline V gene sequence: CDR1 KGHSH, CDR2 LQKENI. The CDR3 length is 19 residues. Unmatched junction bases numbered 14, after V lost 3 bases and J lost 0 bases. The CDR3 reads CASSPPGRGGDLAKNIQYF. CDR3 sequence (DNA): TGTGCCAGCTCACCTCCTGGACGAGGGGGCGACCTAGCCAAAAACATTCAGTACTTC. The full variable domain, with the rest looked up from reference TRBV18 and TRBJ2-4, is NAGVMQNPRHLVRRRGQEARLRCSPMKGHSHVYWYRQLPEEGLKFMVYLQKENIIDESGMPKERFSAEFPKEGPSILRIQQVVRGDSAAYFCASSPPGRGGDLAKNIQYFGAGTRLSVL.

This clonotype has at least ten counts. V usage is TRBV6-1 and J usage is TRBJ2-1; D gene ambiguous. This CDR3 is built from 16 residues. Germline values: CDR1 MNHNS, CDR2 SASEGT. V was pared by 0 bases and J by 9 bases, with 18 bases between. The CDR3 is CASSEAMGIALSEQFF. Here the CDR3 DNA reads TGTGCCAGCAGTGAAGCTATGGGAATAGCTTTGTCTGAGCAGTTCTTC.

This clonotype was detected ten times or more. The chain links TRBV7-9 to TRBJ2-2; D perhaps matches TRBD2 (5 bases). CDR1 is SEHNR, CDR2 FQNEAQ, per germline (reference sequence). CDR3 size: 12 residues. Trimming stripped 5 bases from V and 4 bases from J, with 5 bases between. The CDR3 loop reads CASSRGTGELFF. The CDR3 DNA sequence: TGTGCCAGCAGCCGGGGCACCGGGGAGCTGTTTTTT.

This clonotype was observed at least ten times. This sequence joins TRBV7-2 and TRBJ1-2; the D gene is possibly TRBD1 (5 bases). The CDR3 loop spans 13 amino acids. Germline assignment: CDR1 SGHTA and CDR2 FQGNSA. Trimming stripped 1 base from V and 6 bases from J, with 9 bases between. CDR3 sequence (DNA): TGTGCCAGCAGCTTAGAAGGGGTCCATGGCTACACCTTC. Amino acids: CASSLEGVHGYTF.

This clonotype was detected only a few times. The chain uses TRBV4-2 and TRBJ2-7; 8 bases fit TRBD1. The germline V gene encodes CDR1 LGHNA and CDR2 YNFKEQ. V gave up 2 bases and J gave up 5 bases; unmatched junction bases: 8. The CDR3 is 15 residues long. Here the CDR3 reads CASSQYRGSPNEQYF. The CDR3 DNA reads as TGTGCCAGCAGCCAATACAGGGGGAGCCCTAACGAGCAGTACTTC.

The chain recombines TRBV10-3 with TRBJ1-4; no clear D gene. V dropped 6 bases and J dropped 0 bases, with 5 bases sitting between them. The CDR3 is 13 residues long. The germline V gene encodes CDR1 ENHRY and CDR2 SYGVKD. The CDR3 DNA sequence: TGTGCCATCAGCATTGCAACTAATGAAAAACTGTTTTTT. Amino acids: CAISIATNEKLFF.

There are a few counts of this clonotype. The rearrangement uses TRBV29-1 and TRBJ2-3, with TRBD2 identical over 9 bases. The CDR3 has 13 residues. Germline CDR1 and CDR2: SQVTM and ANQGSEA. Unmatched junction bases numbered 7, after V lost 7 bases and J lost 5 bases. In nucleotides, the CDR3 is TGCAGCGCAGACAGGCGGGGGGGAGATACGCAGTATTTT. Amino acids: CSADRRGGDTQYF.